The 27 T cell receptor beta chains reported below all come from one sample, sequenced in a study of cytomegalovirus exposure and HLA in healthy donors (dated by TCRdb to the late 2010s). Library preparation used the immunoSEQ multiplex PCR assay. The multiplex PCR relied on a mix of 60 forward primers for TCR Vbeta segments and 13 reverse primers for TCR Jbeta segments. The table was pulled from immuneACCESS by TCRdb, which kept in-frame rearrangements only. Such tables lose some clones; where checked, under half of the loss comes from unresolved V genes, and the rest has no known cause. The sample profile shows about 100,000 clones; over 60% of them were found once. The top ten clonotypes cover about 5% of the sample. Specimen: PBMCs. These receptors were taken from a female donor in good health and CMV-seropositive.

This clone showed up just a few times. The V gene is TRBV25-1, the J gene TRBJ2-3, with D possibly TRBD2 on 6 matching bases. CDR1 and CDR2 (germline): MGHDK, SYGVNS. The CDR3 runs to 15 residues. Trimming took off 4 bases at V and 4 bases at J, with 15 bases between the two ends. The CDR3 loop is CASSAISGVADTQYF. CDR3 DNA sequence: TGTGCCAGCAGTGCCATTAGCGGAGTCGCAGATACGCAGTATTTT.

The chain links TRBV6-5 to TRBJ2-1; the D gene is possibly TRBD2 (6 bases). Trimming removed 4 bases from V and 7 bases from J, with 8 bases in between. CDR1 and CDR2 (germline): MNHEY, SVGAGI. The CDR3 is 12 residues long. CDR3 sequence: CASSFGGNEQFF. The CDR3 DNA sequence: TGTGCCAGCAGTTTCGGGGGAAATGAGCAGTTCTTC.

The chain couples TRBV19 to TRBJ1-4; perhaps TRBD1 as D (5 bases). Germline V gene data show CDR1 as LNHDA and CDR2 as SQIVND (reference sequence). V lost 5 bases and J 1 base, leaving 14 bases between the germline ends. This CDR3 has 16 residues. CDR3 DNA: TGTGCCAGTAGTCTCGCGGGGACGGGAACTAATGAAAAACTGTTTTTT. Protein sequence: CASSLAGTGTNEKLFF.

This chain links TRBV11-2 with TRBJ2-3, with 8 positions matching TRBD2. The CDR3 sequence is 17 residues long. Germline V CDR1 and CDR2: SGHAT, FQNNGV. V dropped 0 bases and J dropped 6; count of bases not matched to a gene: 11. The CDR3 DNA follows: TGTGCCAGCAGCTTAGATCGGGGGCTAGCGGGTTATGATACGCAGTATTTT. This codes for CASSLDRGLAGYDTQYF. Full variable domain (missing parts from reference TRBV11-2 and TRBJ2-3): EAGVAQSPRYKIIEKRQSVAFWCNPISGHATLYWYQQILGQGPKLLIQFQNNGVVDDSQLPKDRFSAERLKGVDSTLKIQPAKLEDSAVYLCASSLDRGLAGYDTQYFGPGTRLTVL.

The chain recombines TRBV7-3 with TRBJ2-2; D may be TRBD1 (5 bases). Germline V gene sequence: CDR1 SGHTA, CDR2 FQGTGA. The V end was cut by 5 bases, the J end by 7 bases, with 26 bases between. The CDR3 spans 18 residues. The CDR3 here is CASSPREGRASRGGELFF. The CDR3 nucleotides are TGTGCCAGCAGCCCCAGGGAAGGACGGGCCAGTCGCGGCGGGGAGCTGTTTTTT.

In DNA, the CDR3 is TGTGCCAGCCTTACACCAAACTCTGGAAACACCATATATTTT. This translates into CASLTPNSGNTIYF. The rearrangement uses TRBV28 and TRBJ1-3, with no clear D. The germline V and J ends were trimmed by 8 bases and 0 bases, with 11 bases remaining between them. The CDR3 is 14 amino acids. Germline loops: CDR1 MDHEN, CDR2 SYDVKM.

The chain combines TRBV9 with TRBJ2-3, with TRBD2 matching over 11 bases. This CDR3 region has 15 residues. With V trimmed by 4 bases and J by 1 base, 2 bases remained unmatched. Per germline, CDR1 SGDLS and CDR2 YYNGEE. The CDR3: CASSPGLAGTDTQYF. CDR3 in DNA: TGTGCCAGCAGCCCGGGACTAGCGGGCACAGATACGCAGTATTTT.

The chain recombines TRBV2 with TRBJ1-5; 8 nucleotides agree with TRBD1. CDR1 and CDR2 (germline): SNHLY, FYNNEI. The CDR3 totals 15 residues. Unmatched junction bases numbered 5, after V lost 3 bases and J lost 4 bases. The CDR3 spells CASSDRTGTNQPQHF. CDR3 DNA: TGTGCCAGCAGTGATAGGACAGGGACAAATCAGCCCCAGCATTTT.

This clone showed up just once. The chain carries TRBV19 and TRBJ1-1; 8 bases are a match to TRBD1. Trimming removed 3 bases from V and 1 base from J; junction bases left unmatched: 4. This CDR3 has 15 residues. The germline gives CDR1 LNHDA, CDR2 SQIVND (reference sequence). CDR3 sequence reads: CASSITDRANTEAFF. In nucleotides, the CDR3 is TGTGCCAGTAGTATTACGGACAGGGCGAACACTGAAGCTTTCTTT.

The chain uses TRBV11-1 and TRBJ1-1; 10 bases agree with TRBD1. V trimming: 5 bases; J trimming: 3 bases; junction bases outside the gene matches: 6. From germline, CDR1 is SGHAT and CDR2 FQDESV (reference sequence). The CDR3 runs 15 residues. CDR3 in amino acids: CASSRQGAGDTEAFF. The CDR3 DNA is TGTGCCAGCAGCAGACAGGGGGCTGGGGACACTGAAGCTTTCTTT.

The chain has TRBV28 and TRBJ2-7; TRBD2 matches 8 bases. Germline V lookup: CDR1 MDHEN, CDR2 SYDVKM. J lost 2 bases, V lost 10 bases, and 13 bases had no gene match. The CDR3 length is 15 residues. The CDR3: CATTTGGTIAYEQYF. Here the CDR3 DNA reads TGTGCCACGACCACGGGGGGGACTATTGCCTACGAGCAGTACTTC.

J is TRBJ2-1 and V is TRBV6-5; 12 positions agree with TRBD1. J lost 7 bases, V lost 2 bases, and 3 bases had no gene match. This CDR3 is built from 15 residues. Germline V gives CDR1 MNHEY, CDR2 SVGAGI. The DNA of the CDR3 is TGTGCCAGCAGTTACCGGGACAGGGGGCGGAATGAGCAGTTCTTC. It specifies CASSYRDRGRNEQFF.

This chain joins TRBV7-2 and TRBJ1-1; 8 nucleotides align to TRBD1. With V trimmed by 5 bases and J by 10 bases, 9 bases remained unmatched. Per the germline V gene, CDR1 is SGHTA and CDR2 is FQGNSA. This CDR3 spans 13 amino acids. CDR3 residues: CASSTGTGLRAFF. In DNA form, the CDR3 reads TGTGCCAGCAGCACAGGGACAGGTCTCCGAGCTTTCTTT. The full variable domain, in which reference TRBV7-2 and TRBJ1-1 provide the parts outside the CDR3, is GAGVSQSPSNKVTEKGKDVELRCDPISGHTALYWYRQSLGQGLEFLIYFQGNSAPDKSGLPSDRFSAERTGGSVSTLTIQRTQQEDSAVYLCASSTGTGLRAFFGQGTRLTVV.

CDR3 loop: CASSPLKQGAVQETQYF. The CDR3 DNA sequence: TGTGCCAGCTCACCACTAAAACAGGGGGCTGTGCAAGAGACCCAGTACTTC. The J gene is TRBJ2-5, the V gene TRBV18; TRBD1 matches 9 bases. Germline V gene sequence: CDR1 KGHSH, CDR2 LQKENI. The CDR3 is made up of 17 amino acids. Trimming removed 1 base from V and 2 bases from J; junction bases left unmatched: 8.

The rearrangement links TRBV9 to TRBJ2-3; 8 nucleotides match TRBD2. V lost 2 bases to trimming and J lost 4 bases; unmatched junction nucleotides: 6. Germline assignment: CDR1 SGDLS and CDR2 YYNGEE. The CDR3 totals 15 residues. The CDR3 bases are TGTGCCAGCAGCGTCTACGGGGGGGTCTCAGATACGCAGTATTTT. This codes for CASSVYGGVSDTQYF. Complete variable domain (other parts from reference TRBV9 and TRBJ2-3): DSGVTQTPKHLITATGQRVTLRCSPRSGDLSVYWYQQSLDQGLQFLIQYYNGEERAKGNILERFSAQQFPDLHSELNLSSLELGDSALYFCASSVYGGVSDTQYFGPGTRLTVL.

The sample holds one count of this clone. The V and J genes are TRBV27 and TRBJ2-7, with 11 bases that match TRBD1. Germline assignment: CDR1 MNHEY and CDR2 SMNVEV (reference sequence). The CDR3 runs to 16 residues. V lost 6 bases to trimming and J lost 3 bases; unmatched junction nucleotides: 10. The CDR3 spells CASRVNSGTGGYEQYF. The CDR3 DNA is TGTGCCAGCAGAGTCAATTCCGGGACAGGGGGCTACGAGCAGTACTTC.

The DNA for the CDR3 is TGTGCCAGCAGTTACCGCAGGGGCAGGTGGGAAGCTTTCTTT. Translation gives CASSYRRGRWEAFF. V gene TRBV6-5 combines with J gene TRBJ1-1; D is possibly TRBD1 (6 bases). V was clipped by 2 bases and J by 8 bases, with 15 bases between them. The CDR3 consists of 14 residues. Germline-derived CDR1 and CDR2 are MNHEY and SVGAGI.

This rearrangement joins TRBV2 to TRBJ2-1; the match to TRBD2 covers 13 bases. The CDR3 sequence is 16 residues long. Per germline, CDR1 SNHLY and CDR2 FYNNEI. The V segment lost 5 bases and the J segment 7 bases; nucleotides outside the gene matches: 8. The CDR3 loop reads CASSSTTSGGRNEQFF. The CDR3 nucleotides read TGTGCCAGCAGTTCCACGACTAGCGGGGGGCGGAATGAGCAGTTCTTC. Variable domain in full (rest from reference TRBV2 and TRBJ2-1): EPEVTQTPSHQVTQMGQEVILRCVPISNHLYFYWYRQILGQKVEFLVSFYNNEISEKSEIFDDQFSVERPDGSNFTLKIRSTKLEDSAMYFCASSSTTSGGRNEQFFGPGTRLTVL.

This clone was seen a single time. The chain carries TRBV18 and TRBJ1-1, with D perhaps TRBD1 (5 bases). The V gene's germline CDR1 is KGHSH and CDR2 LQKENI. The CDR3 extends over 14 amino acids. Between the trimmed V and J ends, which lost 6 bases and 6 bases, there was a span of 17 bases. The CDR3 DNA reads TGTGCCAGCTCGCTCCAGGGTCGAAGGGCTGAAGCTTTCTTT. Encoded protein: CASSLQGRRAEAFF.

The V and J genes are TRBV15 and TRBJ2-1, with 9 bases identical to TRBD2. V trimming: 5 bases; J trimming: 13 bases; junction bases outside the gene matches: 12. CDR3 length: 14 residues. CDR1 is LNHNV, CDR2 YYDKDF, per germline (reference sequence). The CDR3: CATSVHRGGGAQFF. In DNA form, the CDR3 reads TGTGCCACCAGCGTCCATCGGGGCGGGGGGGCCCAGTTCTTC.

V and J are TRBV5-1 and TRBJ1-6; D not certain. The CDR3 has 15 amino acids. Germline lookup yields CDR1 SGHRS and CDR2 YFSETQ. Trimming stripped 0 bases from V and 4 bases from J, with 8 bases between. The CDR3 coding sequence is TGCGCCAGCAGCTTGGTGGGCCAGTATAATTCACCCCTCCACTTT. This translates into CASSLVGQYNSPLHF.

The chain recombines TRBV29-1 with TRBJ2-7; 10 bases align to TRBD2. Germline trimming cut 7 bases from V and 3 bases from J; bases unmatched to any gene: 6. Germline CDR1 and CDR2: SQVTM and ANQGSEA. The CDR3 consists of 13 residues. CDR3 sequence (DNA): TGCAGCGCCGGGCAGCGGGAGGGCTACGAGCAGTACTTC. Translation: CSAGQREGYEQYF.

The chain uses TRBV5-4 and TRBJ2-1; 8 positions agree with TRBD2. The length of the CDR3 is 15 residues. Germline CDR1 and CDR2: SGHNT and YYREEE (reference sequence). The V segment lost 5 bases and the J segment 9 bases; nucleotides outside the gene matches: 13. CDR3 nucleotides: TGTGCCAGCAGTATGCTTTCGGGGGGGCTGGGTGAGCAGTTCTTC. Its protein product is CASSMLSGGLGEQFF.

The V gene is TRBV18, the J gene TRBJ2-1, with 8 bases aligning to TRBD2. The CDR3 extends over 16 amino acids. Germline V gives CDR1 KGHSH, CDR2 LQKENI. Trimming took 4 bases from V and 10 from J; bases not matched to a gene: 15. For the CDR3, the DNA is TGTGCCAGCTCACTCACCGGGACTAGGACTCTGGGAGAGCAGTTCTTC. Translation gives CASSLTGTRTLGEQFF.

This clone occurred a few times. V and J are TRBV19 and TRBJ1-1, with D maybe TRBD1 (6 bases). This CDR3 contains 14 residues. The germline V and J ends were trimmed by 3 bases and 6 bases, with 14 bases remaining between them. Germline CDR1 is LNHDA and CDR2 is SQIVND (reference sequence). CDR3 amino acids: CASSISTSGAEAFF. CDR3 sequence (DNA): TGTGCCAGTAGTATTTCTACCTCAGGGGCTGAAGCTTTCTTT. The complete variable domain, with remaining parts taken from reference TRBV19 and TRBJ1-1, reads DGGITQSPKYLFRKEGQNVTLSCEQNLNHDAMYWYRQDPGQGLRLIYYSQIVNDFQKGDIAEGYSVSREKKESFPLTVTSAQKNPTAFYLCASSISTSGAEAFFGQGTRLTVV.

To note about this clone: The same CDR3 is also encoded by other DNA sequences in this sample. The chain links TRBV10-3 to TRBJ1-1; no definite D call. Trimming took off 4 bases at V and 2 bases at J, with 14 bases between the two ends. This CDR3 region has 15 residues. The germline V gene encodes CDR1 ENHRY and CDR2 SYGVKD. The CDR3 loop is CAISGREAANTEAFF. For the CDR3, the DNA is TGTGCCATCAGTGGACGGGAGGCGGCTAACACTGAAGCTTTCTTT.

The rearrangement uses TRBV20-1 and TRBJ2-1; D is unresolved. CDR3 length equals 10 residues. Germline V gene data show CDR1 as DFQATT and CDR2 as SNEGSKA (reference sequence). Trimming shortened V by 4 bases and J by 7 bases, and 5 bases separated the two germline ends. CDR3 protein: CSATRNEQFF. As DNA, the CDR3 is TGCAGTGCTACGAGGAATGAGCAGTTCTTC.